These 4 T cell receptor beta chains came from one sample sequenced in a study of blood T cell repertoires in COVID-19. Repertoires were generated with immunoSEQ multiplex PCR, while TCRdb's copy carries only in-frame clones and drops some. This sample has about 180,000 clones; 70% to 90% occur once, and the top ten carry under 3%. The sequenced material came from peripheral blood. All receptors come from a woman under 40 with active or convalescent COVID-19.

This clone was seen more than once but under ten times. In DNA, the CDR3 is TGTGCCAGCAGCTTAGGGACAGGATCCGGGGAGCAGTTCTTC. Amino acid sequence: CASSLGTGSGEQFF. The chain uses TRBV7-2 and TRBJ2-1, with TRBD1 matching over 7 bases. Germline-derived CDR1 and CDR2 are SGHTA and FQGNSA. The ends lost 1 base at V and 10 bases at J; junction bases unmatched: 7. This CDR3 has 14 amino acids.

This rearrangement joins TRBV19 to TRBJ2-3; 9 bases match TRBD1. Trimming took 3 bases from V and 6 from J; bases not matched to a gene: 7. This CDR3 region has 15 residues. Germline V CDR1 and CDR2: LNHDA, SQIVND (reference sequence). CDR3 coding DNA: TGTGCCAGTAGTATGGACAGGGGATCAGGTGATACGCAGTATTTT. This codes for CASSMDRGSGDTQYF.

The genes are TRBV14 and TRBJ2-7; the D is unclear. Germline V gene data show CDR1 as SGHDN and CDR2 as FVKESK. Trimming removed 3 bases from V and 0 bases from J, with 18 bases in between. The CDR3 sequence is 17 residues long. The CDR3 region has the DNA TGTGCCAGCAGCCAGACAATACTGACACCTCGCTCCTACGAGCAGTACTTC. This translates into CASSQTILTPRSYEQYF.

V gene TRBV19 combines with J gene TRBJ2-1; D perhaps matches TRBD2 (6 bases). V gave up 9 bases and J gave up 6 bases, with 12 bases separating them. The CDR3 runs to 12 residues. Germline V gene sequence: CDR1 LNHDA, CDR2 SQIVND (reference sequence). This CDR3 reads CASSRLVNEQFF. The DNA of the CDR3 is TGTGCCAGCAGCCGACTAGTCAATGAGCAGTTCTTC.